A selection of T cell receptor beta chains follows, all from one sample in a study of cytomegalovirus exposure and HLA in healthy donors. Only in-frame clones appear in the TCRdb table, and some are missing; sequencing was by immunoSEQ multiplex PCR. The sample comprises about 130,000 clones, roughly four fifths of which are singletons, and about 7.3% rests with the top ten. The sample consisted of PBMCs. These receptor sequences come from a male donor in good health and CMV-seronegative. The CDR3 runs from the conserved cysteine through the conserved F or W. A D gene is named only where the DNA matches it firmly. For some rows the clone size is stated as once, few or many, or as a class when expanded; others skip it.

>.|.|TRBV18|TRBJ2-1
TGTGCCAGCTCACCCGTTACGGGGTTTTACAATGAGCAGTTCTTC
CASSPVTGFYNEQFF
>.|TRBD2|TRBV29-1|TRBJ2-1
TGCAGCGTTGACATTGGGAGCGGGAGCTCCTACAATGAGCAGTTCTTC
CSVDIGSGSSYNEQFF
>.|.|TRBV18|TRBJ1-1
TGTGCCAGCTCACCCCCCGGAGGGATGGCTTTCTTT
CASSPPGGMAFF
>.|.|TRBV6-5|TRBJ2-2
TGTGCCAGCAGCAACCATTTCAGGGGAGGGGAGCTGTTTTTT
CASSNHFRGGELFF
>.|TRBD2|TRBV5-6|TRBJ2-5
TGTGCCAGCAGCTATAGACCCGGGACTAGCCAAGAGACCCAGTACTTC
CASSYRPGTSQETQYF
>.|TRBD2|TRBV7-2|TRBJ2-2
TGTGCCAGCAGCCCCCTAGCGGGAGTTTTGGACGGGGAGCTGTTTTTT
CASSPLAGVLDGELFF
>.|.|TRBV19|TRBJ1-1
TGTGCCAGTAGTATATTTGCGGACACTGAAGCTTTCTTT
CASSIFADTEAFF
>.|.|TRBV11-3|TRBJ1-6
TGTGCCAGCAGCCTGGACAGTTTCTCTTACGGGTCACCCCTCCACTTT
CASSLDSFSYGSPLHF
>.|TRBD1|TRBV7-2|TRBJ2-1
TGTGCCAGCAGCTTAGGGACAGGGGTGTCCCTTTACAATGAGCAGTTCTTC
CASSLGTGVSLYNEQFF
>.|TRBD1|TRBV30|TRBJ1-3
TGTGCCGGGAACACTGGGACAGTCTCTGGAAACACCATATATTTT
CAGNTGTVSGNTIYF
>few|TRBD1|TRBV18|TRBJ2-3
TGTGCCAGCTCACCACCGGGACAGAGCACAGATACGCAGTATTTT
CASSPPGQSTDTQYF
>.|TRBD2|TRBV15|TRBJ2-5
TGTGCCACCAGCAGAAAATCAGCGGGGGGAGGGGAGACCCAGTACTTC
CATSRKSAGGGETQYF
>.|TRBD1|TRBV9|TRBJ2-1
TGTGCCAGCAGCGTAGTGGGGACAGGAACATACAATGAGCAGTTCTTC
CASSVVGTGTYNEQFF
>few|.|TRBV27|TRBJ1-5
TGTGCCAGCAGTGGGGGCCCCAATCAGCCCCAGCATTTT
CASSGGPNQPQHF
>.|.|TRBV4-3|TRBJ2-7
TGCGCCAGCAGCCAAGAGGTAGGAGGGTGGCAGGAGCAGTACTTC
CASSQEVGGWQEQYF
>.|.|TRBV7-8|TRBJ1-5
TGTGCCAGCAGCTTACGGGTCGGGGGGTCCGGGATTGGGCAGCCCCAGCATTTT
CASSLRVGGSGIGQPQHF
>few|TRBD2|TRBV9|TRBJ2-4
TGTGCCAGCAGCGTATCCAGCGGGATAGCCAAAAACATTCAGTACTTC
CASSVSSGIAKNIQYF
>.|.|TRBV2|TRBJ1-4
TGTGCCAGCAAAGCCCAGGGTGCAACTAATGAAAAACTGTTTTTT
CASKAQGATNEKLFF
>.|TRBD2|TRBV11-2|TRBJ2-1
TGTGCCAGCAGCTTGGATCCGCGGGGGGGTGTGAATGAGCAGTTCTTC
CASSLDPRGGVNEQFF
>.|.|TRBV28|TRBJ1-5
TGTGCCAGCAGATCCCAACAGCGCAATCAGCCCCAGCATTTT
CASRSQQRNQPQHF
>.|.|TRBV28|TRBJ1-2
TGTGCCAGCAGTTTCACAGGGACACTATTTAACTATGGCTACACCTTC
CASSFTGTLFNYGYTF
>.|TRBD2|TRBV4-3|TRBJ2-1
TGCGCCAGCAGCCAAAGTCCAACTAGCGCTTACAATGAGCAGTTCTTC
CASSQSPTSAYNEQFF
>.|.|TRBV20-1|TRBJ2-7
TGCAGTGCGAACAGGGTTGGCGAGCAGTACTTC
CSANRVGEQYF
>.|.|TRBV30|TRBJ2-3
TGTGCCTGGTCCGACGGGGATTCGGGGACAGATACGCAGTATTTT
CAWSDGDSGTDTQYF
>few|.|TRBV30|TRBJ1-5
TGTGCCTGGAGTGTACTAGGGTCCCGTCAGCCCCAGCATTTT
CAWSVLGSRQPQHF